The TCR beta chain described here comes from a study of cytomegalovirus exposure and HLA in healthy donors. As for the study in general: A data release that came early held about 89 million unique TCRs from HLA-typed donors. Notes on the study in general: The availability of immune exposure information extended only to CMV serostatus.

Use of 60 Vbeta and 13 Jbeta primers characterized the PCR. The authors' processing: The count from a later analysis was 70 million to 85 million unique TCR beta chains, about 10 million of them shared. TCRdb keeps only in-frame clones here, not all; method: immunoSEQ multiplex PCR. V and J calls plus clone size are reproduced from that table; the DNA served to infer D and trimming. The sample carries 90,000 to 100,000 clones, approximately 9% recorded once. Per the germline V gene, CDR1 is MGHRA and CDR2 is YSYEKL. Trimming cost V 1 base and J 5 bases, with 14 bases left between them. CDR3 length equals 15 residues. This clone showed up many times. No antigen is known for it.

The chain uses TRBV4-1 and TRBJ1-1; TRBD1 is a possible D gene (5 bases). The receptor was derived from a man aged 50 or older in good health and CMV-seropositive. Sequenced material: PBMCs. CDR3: CASSQVYRGNTEAFF. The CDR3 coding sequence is TGCGCCAGCAGCCAAGTCTATAGGGGTAATACTGAAGCTTTCTTT.